The 30 T cell receptor beta chains below all came from one sample that was sequenced in a study of control samples from healthy donors and cancer patients. This table comes from immunoSEQ multiplex PCR, and its TCRdb copy is limited to in-frame clones, with some not included. This table holds just over 30,000 clones, 94% found once. The material sequenced was blood. These receptors were obtained from a man in his sixties in good health.

The rearrangement joins TRBV27 to TRBJ1-2; D may be TRBD1 (6 bases). CDR3 length: 15 residues. With 4 bases removed from V and 7 bases from J, the gap between germline ends came to 19 bases. CDR1 is MNHEY, CDR2 SMNVEV, per germline (reference sequence). The CDR3 sequence: CASSSRTVGQGGYTF. The CDR3 DNA is TGTGCCAGCAGTTCCCGGACAGTAGGGCAAGGTGGCTACACCTTC.

The rearrangement joins TRBV4-3 to TRBJ1-1; the D is unclear. This CDR3 region has 17 residues. Germline CDR1 and CDR2: LGHNA and YSLEER. Trimming left V 1 base short and J 0 bases short, with 15 bases between. The CDR3 reads CASSQGRGLPMNTEAFF. CDR3 coding DNA: TGCGCCAGCAGCCAAGGACGAGGGCTTCCCATGAACACTGAAGCTTTCTTT.

In its sample, this clone was seen once. The chain uses TRBV6-6 and TRBJ2-2, with TRBD2 as a possible D gene (6 bases). Trimming shortened V by 8 bases and J by 4 bases, and 17 bases separated the two germline ends. The CDR3 length is 15 residues. The germline V gene encodes CDR1 MNHNY and CDR2 SVGAGI (reference sequence). CDR3 nucleotides: TGTGCCAGCCACCGTACCGGGAGTTCCACCGGGGAGCTGTTTTTT. It encodes CASHRTGSSTGELFF.

CDR3 nucleotides: TGTGCCAGCAGCCGACAGGGGTTGGGTTCACCCCTCCACTTT. Protein product: CASSRQGLGSPLHF. This chain connects TRBV3-1 (or the pseudogene TRBV3-2) to TRBJ1-6, with 8 bases identical to TRBD1. This CDR3 spans 14 amino acids. Trimming took 4 bases from V and 9 from J; bases not matched to a gene: 5. Germline values: CDR1 LGHDT, CDR2 YNNKEL (reference sequence).

This clone has only one observation. This chain joins TRBV5-4 and TRBJ2-5, with D maybe TRBD1 (6 bases). The germline gives CDR1 SGHNT, CDR2 YYREEE (reference sequence). The ends were cut back, 2 bases at V and 5 bases at J, with 16 bases in the middle. The CDR3 loop spans 15 amino acids. DNA of the CDR3: TGTGCCAGCAGCTTAGCTTTAGGGGGAAAGGAGACCCAGTACTTC. Encoded protein: CASSLALGGKETQYF.

This sequence joins TRBV3-1 (or the pseudogene TRBV3-2) and TRBJ2-2; D possibly uses TRBD1 or TRBD2 (5 bases each). The CDR3 covers 16 residues. Germline V gives CDR1 LGHDT, CDR2 YNNKEL (reference sequence). Trimming removed 4 bases from V and 0 bases from J, with 12 bases in between. CDR3 amino acids: CASSPRGATNTGELFF. Written as DNA, the CDR3 is TGTGCCAGCAGCCCAAGAGGGGCCACGAACACCGGGGAGCTGTTTTTT.

This chain uses TRBV5-1 with TRBJ1-2, with unresolved D. V was shortened by 6 bases and J by 2 bases, with 14 bases between the two germline ends. This CDR3 has 14 residues. Germline values: CDR1 SGHRS, CDR2 YFSETQ. The CDR3 region is CASTSNSQNYGYTF. The CDR3 DNA follows: TGCGCCAGCACCAGTAATAGTCAGAACTATGGCTACACCTTC.

The genes are TRBV18 and TRBJ2-7; the D gene could be TRBD1 or TRBD2 (5 bases each). CDR1 and CDR2 from the germline V gene are KGHSH and LQKENI. Trimming left V 2 bases short and J 6 bases short, with 8 bases between. The CDR3 is 12 amino acids. This chain's CDR3 is CASSPSGPEQYF. For the CDR3, the DNA is TGTGCCAGCTCACCATCGGGACCCGAGCAGTACTTC.

This chain connects TRBV7-2 to TRBJ2-2; D ambiguous. V shed 2 bases and J shed 6 bases, with 10 bases lying between them. Germline CDR1 reads SGHTA; CDR2 reads FQGNSA. The CDR3 runs 14 residues. The CDR3 DNA reads TGTGCCAGCAGCTTATCCGGGTGGGCCGGGGAGCTGTTTTTT. Translation gives CASSLSGWAGELFF.

This chain joins TRBV5-6 and TRBJ1-2; D remains unclear. Per germline, CDR1 SGHDT and CDR2 YYEEEE. CDR3 length: 13 amino acids. With 4 bases removed from V and 2 bases from J, the gap between germline ends came to 9 bases. CDR3 region: CASSLQANYGYTF. The CDR3 nucleotides are TGTGCCAGCAGCCTGCAGGCGAACTATGGCTACACCTTC.

This rearrangement joins TRBV19 to TRBJ2-3; 8 nucleotides match TRBD2. Germline trimming cut 2 bases from V and 4 bases from J; bases unmatched to any gene: 11. CDR3 length equals 17 residues. Germline V gene lookup returns CDR1 LNHDA and CDR2 SQIVND (reference sequence). The CDR3 protein is CASSIPFAGGASDTQYF. Written as DNA, the CDR3 is TGTGCCAGTAGTATACCATTTGCCGGGGGGGCATCAGATACGCAGTATTTT.

The chain carries TRBV3-1 (or the pseudogene TRBV3-2) and TRBJ1-4; 7 nucleotides line up with TRBD1. The V gene end was trimmed by 4 bases and the J gene end by 3 bases; junction bases not matched to a gene: 2. This CDR3 is built from 14 residues. Germline lookup yields CDR1 LGHDT and CDR2 YNNKEL (reference sequence). The CDR3 reads CASSLTGSNEKLFF. CDR3 nucleotide sequence: TGTGCCAGCAGCCTGACAGGGTCTAATGAAAAACTGTTTTTT.

This chain connects TRBV6-1 to TRBJ2-7; no firm D call. The CDR3 has 14 residues. V lost 2 bases to trimming and J lost 3 bases, with 11 bases between them. Germline V gene sequence: CDR1 MNHNS, CDR2 SASEGT. CDR3 in amino acids: CASSEFRANYEQYF. CDR3 in DNA: TGTGCCAGCAGTGAATTCCGGGCAAACTACGAGCAGTACTTC.

The sample holds a few counts of this clone. The CDR3 bases are TGTGCCAGCAGTCTCAGGGGTACAGATACGCAGTATTTT. Amino acids: CASSLRGTDTQYF. The chain links TRBV6-6 to TRBJ2-3, with D possibly matching TRBD1 (6 bases). CDR3 length: 13 residues. V was clipped by 5 bases and J by 3 bases, with 9 bases between them. CDR1 is MNHNY, CDR2 SVGAGI, per germline (reference sequence).

V usage is TRBV24-1 and J usage is TRBJ2-2; 7 bases are shared with TRBD1. Looked up from germline, CDR1 is KGHDR and CDR2 is SFDVKD. V lost 8 bases and J lost 1; bases outside the gene matches: 12. The CDR3 extends over 17 amino acids. CDR3 DNA sequence: TGTGCCACCAATATTTTGCTTCGGGACAGGAACACCGGGGAGCTGTTTTTT. Its translation: CATNILLRDRNTGELFF.

CDR3 sequence: CASSEAGKAEAFF. The CDR3 region has the DNA TGCGCCAGCAGCGAGGCGGGGAAGGCTGAAGCTTTCTTT. V and J are TRBV5-1 and TRBJ1-1; no reliable D call. The CDR3 is 13 residues long. V lost 4 bases and J lost 6, with 13 bases in between. Germline V gene lookup returns CDR1 SGHRS and CDR2 YFSETQ.

The V gene is TRBV5-4, the J gene TRBJ2-5; TRBD2 matches at 8 bases. Germline trimming cut 4 bases from V and 6 bases from J; bases unmatched to any gene: 5. The germline CDR1 and CDR2 sequences are SGHNT and YYREEE (reference sequence). The CDR3 contains 13 residues. As DNA, the CDR3 is TGTGCCAGCAGCCCTAGCGGGCGAAAGACCCAGTACTTC. Protein product: CASSPSGRKTQYF.

V usage is TRBV7-2 and J usage is TRBJ1-2; D is unclear. The length of the CDR3 is 13 residues. From germline, CDR1 is SGHTA and CDR2 FQGNSA. Between the trimmed V and J ends, which lost 5 bases and 6 bases, there was a span of 13 bases. The DNA for the CDR3 is TGTGCCAGCAGCCACGCCGAGGGAAATGGCTACACCTTC. Its protein product is CASSHAEGNGYTF.

The chain has TRBV3-1 (or the pseudogene TRBV3-2) and TRBJ1-1, with 8 bases that match TRBD1. V dropped 6 bases and J dropped 5; count of bases not matched to a gene: 8. The CDR3 covers 14 residues. Germline loops: CDR1 LGHDT, CDR2 YNNKEL (reference sequence). The CDR3 sequence is CASRPGGRKTEAFF. CDR3 nucleotides: TGTGCCAGCAGACCAGGGGGCAGAAAGACTGAAGCTTTCTTT.

The chain links TRBV2 to TRBJ2-4; 16 bases line up with TRBD2. CDR3 length: 16 residues. CDR1 and CDR2 (germline): SNHLY, FYNNEI. V lost 5 bases, J lost 9 bases, and 7 bases stayed unmatched. CDR3 coding DNA: TGTGCCAGCAGTTCGGGACTAGCGGGGGGGAAGGTCATTCAGTACTTC. It codes for CASSSGLAGGKVIQYF.

The V call is TRBV27, the J call TRBJ2-3; tentatively, D is TRBD2 (6 bases). CDR1 is MNHEY, CDR2 SMNVEV, per germline (reference sequence). The CDR3 extends over 15 amino acids. With 4 bases removed from V and 1 base from J, the gap between germline ends came to 12 bases. CDR3 DNA sequence: TGTGCCAGCAGTTCCCCTGGGACTCGCACAGATACGCAGTATTTT. This gives the protein CASSSPGTRTDTQYF.

This chain joins TRBV6-5 and TRBJ1-5, with a tentative D call TRBD1 (6 bases). This CDR3 contains 13 residues. Deletions cut 4 bases from V and 6 bases from J, with 10 bases between. CDR1 and CDR2 (germline): MNHEY, SVGAGI. The chain's CDR3 is CASSFSGVQPQHF. For the CDR3, the DNA is TGTGCCAGCAGTTTTTCAGGGGTTCAGCCCCAGCATTTT.

The V and J genes are TRBV7-2 and TRBJ1-1; tentative D call: TRBD1 (6 bases). The CDR3 covers 15 residues. Germline loops: CDR1 SGHTA, CDR2 FQGNSA. Trimming removed 5 bases from V and 5 bases from J, with 18 bases in between. Written as DNA, the CDR3 is TGTGCCAGCAGCCTGTCGGGGGGGCTACGGACTGAAGCTTTCTTT. Translating gives CASSLSGGLRTEAFF.

This chain links TRBV10-3 with TRBJ1-1, with D tentatively TRBD1 (5 bases). Germline lookup yields CDR1 ENHRY and CDR2 SYGVKD. The germline V and J ends were trimmed by 4 bases and 5 bases, with 11 bases remaining between them. The CDR3 runs 13 residues. This CDR3 reads CAISGRGGTEAFF. Written as DNA, the CDR3 is TGTGCCATCAGTGGTCGGGGGGGTACTGAAGCTTTCTTT.

The V call is TRBV18, the J call TRBJ2-5, with 9 bases matching TRBD2. The CDR3 has 16 residues. The germline V gene encodes CDR1 KGHSH and CDR2 LQKENI. V lost 4 bases to trimming and J lost 5 bases; unmatched junction nucleotides: 11. CDR3 loop: CASSLAGGRIAETQYF. CDR3 bases: TGTGCCAGCTCACTCGCGGGGGGGCGAATTGCTGAGACCCAGTACTTC.

The V and J genes are TRBV7-2 and TRBJ1-1; weak D call: TRBD1 (6 bases). The germline V and J ends were trimmed by 5 bases and 9 bases, with 13 bases remaining between them. Germline V CDR1 and CDR2: SGHTA, FQGNSA. There are 12 residues in the CDR3. The CDR3 loop is CASSPRQEKAFF. The CDR3 bases are TGTGCCAGCAGCCCCCGACAGGAAAAAGCTTTCTTT. The complete variable domain, with remaining parts taken from reference TRBV7-2 and TRBJ1-1, reads GAGVSQSPSNKVTEKGKDVELRCDPISGHTALYWYRQSLGQGLEFLIYFQGNSAPDKSGLPSDRFSAERTGGSVSTLTIQRTQQEDSAVYLCASSPRQEKAFFGQGTRLTVV.

The count of this clone is one. V and J are TRBV6-6 and TRBJ1-5, with 7 bases that match TRBD1. Germline CDR1 reads MNHNY; CDR2 reads SVGAGI (reference sequence). Trimming at V came to 6 bases and at J to 7 bases, leaving 9 bases not matched to a gene. The length of the CDR3 is 14 residues. The CDR3 nucleotides are TGTGCCAGCAGCACTTTTCAGGGGGGCCAGCCCCAGCATTTT. Translated, it gives CASSTFQGGQPQHF.

The V call is TRBV7-9, the J call TRBJ1-2; D ambiguous. The V end was cut by 2 bases, the J end by 2 bases, with 6 bases between. This CDR3 contains 13 residues. Per the germline V gene, CDR1 is SEHNR and CDR2 is FQNEAQ (reference sequence). This CDR3 is CASSLFNNYGYTF. CDR3 nucleotides: TGTGCCAGCAGCTTATTCAACAACTATGGCTACACCTTC.

This clone has just one count. This sequence joins TRBV3-1 (or the pseudogene TRBV3-2) and TRBJ2-2; 8 bases line up with TRBD2. This CDR3 is 17 amino acids long. Trimming at V came to 0 bases and at J to 5 bases, leaving 8 bases not matched to a gene. From germline, CDR1 is LGHDT and CDR2 YNNKEL (reference sequence). The CDR3 sequence is CASSQDWGLEGTGELFF. Here the CDR3 DNA reads TGTGCCAGCAGCCAAGATTGGGGACTAGAGGGGACCGGGGAGCTGTTTTTT.

The chain joins TRBV5-1 to TRBJ1-1; D is unresolved. The CDR3 consists of 11 residues. Germline CDR1 reads SGHRS; CDR2 reads YFSETQ. Between the trimmed V and J ends, which lost 9 bases and 11 bases, there was a span of 17 bases. DNA for the CDR3: TGCGCCACCAAAGGACGCACGAAGGCTTTCTTT. Protein: CATKGRTKAFF.